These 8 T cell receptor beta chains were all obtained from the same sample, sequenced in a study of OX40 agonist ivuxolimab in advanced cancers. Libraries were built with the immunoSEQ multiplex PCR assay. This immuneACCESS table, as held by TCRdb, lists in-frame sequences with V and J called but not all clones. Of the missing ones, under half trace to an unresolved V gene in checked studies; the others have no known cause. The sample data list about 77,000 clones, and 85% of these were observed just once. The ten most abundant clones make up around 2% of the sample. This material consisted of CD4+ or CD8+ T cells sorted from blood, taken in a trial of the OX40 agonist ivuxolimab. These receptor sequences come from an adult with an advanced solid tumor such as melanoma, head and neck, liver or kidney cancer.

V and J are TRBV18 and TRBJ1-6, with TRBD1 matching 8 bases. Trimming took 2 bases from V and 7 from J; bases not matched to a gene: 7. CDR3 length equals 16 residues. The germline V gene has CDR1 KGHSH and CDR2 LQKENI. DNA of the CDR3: TGTGCCAGCTCACCAACTCAGGGGGCGCGAAATTCACCCCTCCACTTT. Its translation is CASSPTQGARNSPLHF. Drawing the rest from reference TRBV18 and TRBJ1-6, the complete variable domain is NAGVMQNPRHLVRRRGQEARLRCSPMKGHSHVYWYRQLPEEGLKFMVYLQKENIIDESGMPKERFSAEFPKEGPSILRIQQVVRGDSAAYFCASSPTQGARNSPLHFGNGTRLTVT.

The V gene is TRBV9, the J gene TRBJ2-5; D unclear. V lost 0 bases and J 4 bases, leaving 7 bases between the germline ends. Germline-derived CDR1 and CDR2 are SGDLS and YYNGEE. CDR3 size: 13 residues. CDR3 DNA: TGTGCCAGCAGCGTAGGTGACTCAGAGACCCAGTACTTC. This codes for CASSVGDSETQYF.

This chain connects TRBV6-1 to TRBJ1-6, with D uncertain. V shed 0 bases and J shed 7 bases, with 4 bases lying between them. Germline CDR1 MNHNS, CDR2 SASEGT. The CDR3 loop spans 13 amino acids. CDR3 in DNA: TGTGCCAGCAGTGAAGCGACAAATTCACCCCTCCACTTT. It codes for CASSEATNSPLHF.

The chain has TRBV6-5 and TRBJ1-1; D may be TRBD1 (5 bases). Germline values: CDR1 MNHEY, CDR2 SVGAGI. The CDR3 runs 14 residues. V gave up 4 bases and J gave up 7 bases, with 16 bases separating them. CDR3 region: CASSSSMGRGEAFF. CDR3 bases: TGTGCCAGCAGTTCCTCAATGGGGCGAGGTGAAGCTTTCTTT.

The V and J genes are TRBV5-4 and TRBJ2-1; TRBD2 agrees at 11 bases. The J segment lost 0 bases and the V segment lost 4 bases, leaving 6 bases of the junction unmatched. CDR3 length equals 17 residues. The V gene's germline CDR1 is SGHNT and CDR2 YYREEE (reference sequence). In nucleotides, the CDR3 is TGTGCCAGCAGCCCTAGCGGGGGGCCCCCCTCCTACAATGAGCAGTTCTTC. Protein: CASSPSGGPPSYNEQFF. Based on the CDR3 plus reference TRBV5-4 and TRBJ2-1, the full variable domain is ETGVTQSPTHLIKTRGQQVTLRCSSQSGHNTVSWYQQALGQGPQFIFQYYREEENGRGNFPPRFSGLQFPNYSSELNVNALELDDSALYLCASSPSGGPPSYNEQFFGPGTRLTVL.

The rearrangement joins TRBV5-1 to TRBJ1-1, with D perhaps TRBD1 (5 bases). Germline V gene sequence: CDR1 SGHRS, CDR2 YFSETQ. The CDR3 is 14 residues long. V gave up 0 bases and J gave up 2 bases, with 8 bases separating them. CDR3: CASSLGQRNTEAFF. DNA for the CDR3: TGCGCCAGCAGCTTGGGACAGAGAAACACTGAAGCTTTCTTT. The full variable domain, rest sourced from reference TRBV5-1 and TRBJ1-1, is KAGVTQTPRYLIKTRGQQVTLSCSPISGHRSVSWYQQTPGQGLQFLFEYFSETQRNKGNFPGRFSGRQFSNSRSEMNVSTLELGDSALYLCASSLGQRNTEAFFGQGTRLTVV.

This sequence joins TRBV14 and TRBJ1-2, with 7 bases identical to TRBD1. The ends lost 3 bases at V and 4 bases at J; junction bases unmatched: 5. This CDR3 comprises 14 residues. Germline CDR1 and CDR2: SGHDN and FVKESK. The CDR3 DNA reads TGTGCCAGCAGCCAGGACAGGCGGAGCTATGGCTACACCTTC. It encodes CASSQDRRSYGYTF. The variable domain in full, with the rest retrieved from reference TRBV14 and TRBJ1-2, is EAGVTQFPSHSVIEKGQTVTLRCDPISGHDNLYWYRRVMGKEIKFLLHFVKESKQDESGMPNNRFLAERTGGTYSTLKVQPAELEDSGVYFCASSQDRRSYGYTFGSGTRLTVV.

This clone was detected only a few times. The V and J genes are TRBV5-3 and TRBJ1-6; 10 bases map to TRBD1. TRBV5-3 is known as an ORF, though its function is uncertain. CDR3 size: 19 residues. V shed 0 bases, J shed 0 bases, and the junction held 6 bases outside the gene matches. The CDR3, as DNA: TGTGCCAGAAGCTTGGGGGGACAGGGGCAGAGCTCCTATAATTCACCCCTCCACTTT. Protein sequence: CARSLGGQGQSSYNSPLHF.